This passage covers 8 T cell receptor beta chains from one sample sequenced in a study of blood T cell repertoires in COVID-19. Data came from immunoSEQ multiplex PCR; TCRdb stores just in-frame clones and leaves some out. Of roughly 250,000 clones in the sample, 82% are singletons; the top ten hold 4.5% to 6%. Sequencing was carried out using peripheral blood. The origin of the receptors is a woman over 75 with active or convalescent COVID-19.

This sequence joins TRBV24-1 and TRBJ2-1, with D tentatively TRBD1 (6 bases). Germline loops: CDR1 KGHDR, CDR2 SFDVKD. V lost 7 bases to trimming and J lost 4 bases, with 13 bases between them. The CDR3 runs 14 residues. The CDR3 protein is CATSAGTSYNEQFF. The CDR3 nucleotides are TGTGCCACCAGCGCCGGGACAAGTTACAATGAGCAGTTCTTC.

The chain carries TRBV30 and TRBJ2-5, with 7 bases that match TRBD1. Germline assignment: CDR1 GTSNPN and CDR2 SVGIG (reference sequence). The V and J ends lost 7 bases and 3 bases, in that order; junction bases with no gene match: 8. The CDR3 totals 13 residues. CDR3 amino acids: CASIRQGKETQYF. The CDR3 DNA reads as TGTGCCTCAATTCGACAGGGAAAAGAGACCCAGTACTTC.

This clone has only a few counts. The chain recombines TRBV19 with TRBJ1-1; 7 bases fit TRBD1. Germline V lookup: CDR1 LNHDA, CDR2 SQIVND (reference sequence). Trimming took 2 bases from V and 2 from J; bases not matched to a gene: 11. CDR3 length: 17 amino acids. The CDR3 coding sequence is TGTGCCAGTAGTATAATCCCTGTTCGGGACAGCAACACTGAAGCTTTCTTT. Translation gives CASSIIPVRDSNTEAFF.

CDR3 amino acids: CASSLGGSADTQYF. The DNA of the CDR3 is TGTGCCAGCAGCTTAGGCGGGAGCGCAGATACGCAGTATTTT. The chain links TRBV7-9 to TRBJ2-3; TRBD2 matches 7 bases. Germline CDR1 and CDR2: SEHNR and FQNEAQ (reference sequence). The CDR3 is made up of 14 amino acids. The trim removed 1 base at V and 4 bases at J, leaving 2 bases unmatched.

The chain has TRBV27 and TRBJ1-1, with 8 positions matching TRBD1. V trimming: 0 bases; J trimming: 1 base; junction bases outside the gene matches: 7. The germline V gene has CDR1 MNHEY and CDR2 SMNVEV (reference sequence). CDR3 length equals 17 residues. The CDR3 DNA reads TGTGCCAGCAGTTTATCTGCCGACAGGGGCCGGAACACTGAAGCTTTCTTT. Amino acids: CASSLSADRGRNTEAFF.

The chain is built from TRBV3-1 (or the pseudogene TRBV3-2) and TRBJ2-2; 10 nucleotides line up with TRBD1. Trimming cost V 4 bases and J 4 bases; bases outside gene matches: 6. Germline V CDR1 and CDR2: LGHDT, YNNKEL (reference sequence). This CDR3 is built from 16 residues. The CDR3: CASSPDRGRITGELFF. For the CDR3, the DNA is TGTGCCAGCAGCCCCGACAGGGGGCGCATCACCGGGGAGCTGTTTTTT.

The chain joins TRBV5-1 to TRBJ1-3, with 10 bases that match TRBD1. Germline trimming cut 4 bases from V and 3 bases from J; bases unmatched to any gene: 7. CDR1 is SGHRS and CDR2 is YFSETQ in the germline V gene. This CDR3 region has 16 residues. DNA for the CDR3: TGCGCCAGCAGCATTACGACAGGGGGCTTTGGAAACACCATATATTTT. Its protein is CASSITTGGFGNTIYF.

This clone was picked up one time. The chain links TRBV5-1 to TRBJ1-2; TRBD1 is a possible D gene (5 bases). CDR1 and CDR2 from the germline V gene are SGHRS and YFSETQ. CDR3 length: 17 residues. Trimming shortened V by 7 bases and J by 5 bases, and 27 bases separated the two germline ends. The CDR3 nucleotides are TGCGCCAGCGGCTCGCCGGCCGCGGGGACTAAAGAATATGGCTACACCTTC. This sequence encodes CASGSPAAGTKEYGYTF.